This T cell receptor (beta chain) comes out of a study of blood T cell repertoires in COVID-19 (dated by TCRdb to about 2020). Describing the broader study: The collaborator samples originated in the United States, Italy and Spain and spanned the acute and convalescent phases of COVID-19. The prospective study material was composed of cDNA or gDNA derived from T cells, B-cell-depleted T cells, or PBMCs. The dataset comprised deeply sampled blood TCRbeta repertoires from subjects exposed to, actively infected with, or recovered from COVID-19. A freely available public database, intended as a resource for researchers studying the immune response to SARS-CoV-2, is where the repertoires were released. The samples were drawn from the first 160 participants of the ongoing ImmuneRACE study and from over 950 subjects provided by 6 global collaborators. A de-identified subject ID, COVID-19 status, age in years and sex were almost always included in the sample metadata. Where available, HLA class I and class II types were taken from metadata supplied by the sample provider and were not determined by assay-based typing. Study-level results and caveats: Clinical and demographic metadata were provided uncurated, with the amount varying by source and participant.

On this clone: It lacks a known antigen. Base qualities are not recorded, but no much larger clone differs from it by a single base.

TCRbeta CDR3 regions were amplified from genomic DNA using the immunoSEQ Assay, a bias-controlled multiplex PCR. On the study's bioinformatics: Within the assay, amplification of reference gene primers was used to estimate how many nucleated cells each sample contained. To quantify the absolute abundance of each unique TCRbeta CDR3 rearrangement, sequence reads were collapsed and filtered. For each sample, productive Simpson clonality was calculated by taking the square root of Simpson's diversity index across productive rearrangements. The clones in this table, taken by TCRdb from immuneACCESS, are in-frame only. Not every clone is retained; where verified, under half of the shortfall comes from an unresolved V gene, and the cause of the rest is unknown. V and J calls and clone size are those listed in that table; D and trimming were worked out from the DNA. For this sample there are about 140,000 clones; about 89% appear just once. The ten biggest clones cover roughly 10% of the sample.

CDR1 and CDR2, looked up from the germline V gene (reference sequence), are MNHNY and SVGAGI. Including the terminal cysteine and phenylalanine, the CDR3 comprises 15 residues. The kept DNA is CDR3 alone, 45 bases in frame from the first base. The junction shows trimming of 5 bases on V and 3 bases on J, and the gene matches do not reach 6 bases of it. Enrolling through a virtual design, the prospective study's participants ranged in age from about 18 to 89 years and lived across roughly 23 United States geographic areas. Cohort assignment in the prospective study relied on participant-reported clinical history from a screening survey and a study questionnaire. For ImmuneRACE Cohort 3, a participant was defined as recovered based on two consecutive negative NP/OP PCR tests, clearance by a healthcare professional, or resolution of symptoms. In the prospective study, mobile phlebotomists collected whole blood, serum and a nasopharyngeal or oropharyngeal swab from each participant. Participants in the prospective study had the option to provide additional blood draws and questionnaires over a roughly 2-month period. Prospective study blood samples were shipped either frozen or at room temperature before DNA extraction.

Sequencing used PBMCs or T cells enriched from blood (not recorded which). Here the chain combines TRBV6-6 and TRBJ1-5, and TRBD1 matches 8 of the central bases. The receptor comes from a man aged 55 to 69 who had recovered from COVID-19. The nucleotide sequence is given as TGTGCCAGCAGTAACGGACAGGGACCCAATCAGCCCCAGCATTTT. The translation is CASSNGQGPNQPQHF.